This TCR beta chain was recorded in a study of spatial heterogeneity in lung cancer. Study context: In the raw reads, each unique TCR and UMI combination was present more than ten times on average.

TCRdb re-called the 5' RACE reads with MiXCR, one entry per CDR3 protein. The repertoire holds tens of thousands of distinct CDR3 sequences, with about 6.3% as singletons. V lost 0 bases and J lost 3, with 24 bases in between. The CDR3 has 20 residues. Looked up from germline, CDR1 is SNHLY and CDR2 is FYNNEI. Points from the study as a whole: Resection blood, more than follow-up blood, showed ubiquitous expanded tumor TCRs.

This clonotype was found many times. Its specificity is not known. The time point was: sample taken at primary tumor resection. The chain uses TRBV2 and TRBJ1-5; the D gene is possibly TRBD1 (6 bases). The sequence came from a female donor with early-stage non-small cell lung cancer. The specimen was PBMCs, collected at surgery. The CDR3 loop reads CASSEALGAWGIGYNQPQHF. The CDR3 DNA reads TGTGCCAGCAGTGAAGCGCTGGGGGCATGGGGTATCGGTTACAATCAGCCCCAGCATTTT.